Each of the 25 T cell receptor beta chains below was sequenced from the same sample in a study of immune cell composition in non-small cell lung cancer (dated by TCRdb to about 2017). Library preparation was by the immunoSEQ multiplex PCR assay. TCRdb holds this immuneACCESS table with in-frame rearrangements only. Some clones are missing; in checked studies, unresolved V genes explain under half, and the rest has no known cause. The table for this sample lists thousands of clones; about 78% of them were counted only once. 7.3% of the sample is in the top ten clones. The sequenced sample was lung tumor tissue. The receptors here all came from a human donor with non-small cell lung cancer.

The V gene is TRBV15, the J gene TRBJ2-1, with 9 nucleotides matching TRBD2. Unmatched junction bases numbered 3, after V lost 0 bases and J lost 9 bases. Germline CDR1 LNHNV, CDR2 YYDKDF (reference sequence). The CDR3 contains 14 residues. The CDR3 sequence is CATSRDGLASEQFF. CDR3 in DNA: TGTGCCACCAGCAGAGATGGACTAGCGAGTGAGCAGTTCTTC.

The chain couples TRBV18 to TRBJ2-3; 14 bases align to TRBD2. V trimming: 6 bases; J trimming: 1 base; junction bases outside the gene matches: 6. The CDR3 is made up of 17 amino acids. Germline V CDR1 and CDR2: KGHSH, LQKENI. This CDR3 reads CASSRGLAGGGTDTQYF. The CDR3 nucleotides are TGTGCCAGCTCTCGCGGACTAGCGGGAGGCGGCACAGATACGCAGTATTTT. The complete variable domain, with remaining parts taken from reference TRBV18 and TRBJ2-3, reads NAGVMQNPRHLVRRRGQEARLRCSPMKGHSHVYWYRQLPEEGLKFMVYLQKENIIDESGMPKERFSAEFPKEGPSILRIQQVVRGDSAAYFCASSRGLAGGGTDTQYFGPGTRLTVL.

V is TRBV30 and J is TRBJ2-5; no reliable D call. Per the germline V gene, CDR1 is GTSNPN and CDR2 is SVGIG (reference sequence). V was trimmed by 0 bases and J by 7 bases, leaving 9 bases between them. The CDR3 is made up of 12 amino acids. CDR3 loop: CAWSVLVGTQYF. Written as DNA, the CDR3 is TGTGCCTGGAGTGTTTTAGTTGGGACCCAGTACTTC.

V gene TRBV19 combines with J gene TRBJ2-7, with D tentatively TRBD2 (6 bases). V was shortened by 6 bases and J by 0 bases, with 12 bases between the two germline ends. This CDR3 region has 14 residues. The V gene's germline CDR1 is LNHDA and CDR2 SQIVND (reference sequence). The CDR3 nucleotides are TGTGCCAGTAGAGGTAGCGGAGGCTCCTACGAGCAGTACTTC. Protein: CASRGSGGSYEQYF.

This chain uses TRBV5-8 with TRBJ1-2; no reliable D call. V lost 5 bases, J lost 4 bases, and 27 bases lay in between. The CDR3 runs 18 residues. Germline CDR1 is SGHTS and CDR2 is YDEGEE. The CDR3 DNA sequence: TGTGCCAGCAGGCTGCTAGCACAGCTTAATATATTTCCCTATGGCTACACCTTC. Amino acids: CASRLLAQLNIFPYGYTF.

This chain connects TRBV11-1 to TRBJ2-7; maybe TRBD2 (5 bases). CDR1 is SGHAT, CDR2 FQDESV, per germline (reference sequence). V lost 5 bases and J 0 bases, leaving 11 bases between the germline ends. CDR3 length: 14 amino acids. In DNA, the CDR3 is TGTGCCAGCAGCAGAACGCGGGCCTCCTACGAGCAGTACTTC. It encodes CASSRTRASYEQYF. Combining the CDR3 with reference TRBV11-1 and TRBJ2-7 gives the whole variable domain EAEVAQSPRYKITEKSQAVAFWCDPISGHATLYWYRQILGQGPELLVQFQDESVVDDSQLPKDRFSAERLKGVDSTLKIQPAELGDSAMYLCASSRTRASYEQYFGPGTRLTVT.

The genes are TRBV9 and TRBJ1-2; TRBD1 agrees at 8 bases. CDR1 is SGDLS, CDR2 YYNGEE, per germline. V was clipped by 0 bases and J by 5 bases; unmatched bases: 3. The CDR3 consists of 14 residues. DNA for the CDR3: TGTGCCAGCAGCGTAGATACAGGGGGATATGGCTACACCTTC. As protein: CASSVDTGGYGYTF.

This chain uses TRBV18 with TRBJ1-3; D unresolved. Germline lookup yields CDR1 KGHSH and CDR2 LQKENI. Trimming cost V 2 bases and J 0 bases, with 8 bases left between them. The CDR3 runs to 15 residues. The CDR3 region has the DNA TGTGCCAGCTCACCATCGGACTACTCTGGAAACACCATATATTTT. It yields the protein CASSPSDYSGNTIYF.

The chain is built from TRBV28 and TRBJ2-5, with 12 bases fitting TRBD2. Looked up from germline, CDR1 is MDHEN and CDR2 is SYDVKM. The V and J ends lost 6 bases and 3 bases, in that order; junction bases with no gene match: 8. There are 16 residues in the CDR3. CDR3 sequence reads: CASSIRGLAGKETQYF. The CDR3 bases are TGTGCCAGCAGCATCCGCGGACTAGCGGGAAAAGAGACCCAGTACTTC.

The genes are TRBV7-2 and TRBJ2-5, with D possibly TRBD2 on 5 matching bases. V was shortened by 3 bases and J by 1 base, with 9 bases between the two germline ends. The CDR3 is made up of 14 amino acids. Germline-derived CDR1 and CDR2 are SGHTA and FQGNSA. CDR3 loop: CASSLTSGQETQYF. The CDR3 nucleotides read TGTGCCAGCAGCTTGACCAGCGGCCAAGAGACCCAGTACTTC.

In its sample, this clone was seen a few times. The chain has TRBV10-3 and TRBJ2-3, with D possibly being TRBD2 (7 bases). Trimming removed 0 bases at V and 4 bases at J, with 14 bases between. CDR1 and CDR2 from the germline V gene are ENHRY and SYGVKD. This CDR3 region has 16 residues. CDR3 DNA: TGTGCCATCAGTGAGTCTCGGACGGGGGGCGCAGATACGCAGTATTTT. Protein product: CAISESRTGGADTQYF.

The chain combines TRBV28 with TRBJ2-5; TRBD1 is a possible D gene (6 bases). Germline V gives CDR1 MDHEN, CDR2 SYDVKM. The CDR3 contains 15 residues. V gave up 3 bases and J gave up 4 bases, with 15 bases separating them. The CDR3 is CASSFGAGERETQYF. DNA for the CDR3: TGTGCCAGCAGTTTTGGGGCAGGGGAAAGAGAGACCCAGTACTTC.

DNA of the CDR3: TGTGCCAGCAGTCGGACTAGCGGAGCCTACAATGAGCAGTTCTTC. Its translation: CASSRTSGAYNEQFF. V is TRBV2 and J is TRBJ2-1; 10 bases map to TRBD2. The CDR3 extends over 15 amino acids. The V gene end was trimmed by 5 bases and the J gene end by 2 bases; junction bases not matched to a gene: 3. In germline, CDR1 is SNHLY, CDR2 FYNNEI.

The rearrangement links TRBV6-6 to TRBJ2-7; a possible D gene is TRBD1 (6 bases). The CDR3 has 16 amino acids. V dropped 3 bases and J dropped 1 base, with 16 bases sitting between them. Looked up from germline, CDR1 is MNHNY and CDR2 is SVGAGI (reference sequence). CDR3 DNA: TGTGCCAGCAGTTATCAACCCGGGACAACTTCCTACGAGCAGTACTTC. Residues: CASSYQPGTTSYEQYF.

The V call is TRBV4-3, the J call TRBJ2-3; the match to TRBD2 covers 15 bases. Germline lookup yields CDR1 LGHNA and CDR2 YSLEER. Losses at the gene ends were 2 bases for V and 3 bases for J; bases not matched to a gene: 6. This CDR3 is built from 18 residues. Written as DNA, the CDR3 is TGCGCCAGCAGCCAACTTGGACTAGCGGGAGGGAGTACAGATACGCAGTATTTT. This sequence encodes CASSQLGLAGGSTDTQYF.

The chain is built from TRBV10-2 and TRBJ2-1; 8 nucleotides agree with TRBD2. Trimming took 0 bases from V and 13 from J; bases not matched to a gene: 2. The length of the CDR3 is 12 residues. Germline-derived CDR1 and CDR2 are WSHSY and SAAADI. The CDR3 DNA is TGCGCCAGCAGTGAGTCGTTAGCGGGACAGTTCTTC. Amino acids: CASSESLAGQFF.

This clone was recorded a few times. V and J are TRBV14 and TRBJ2-2, with TRBD1 identical over 9 bases. Germline V lookup: CDR1 SGHDN, CDR2 FVKESK. This CDR3 spans 20 amino acids. Unmatched junction bases numbered 11, after V lost 0 bases and J lost 0 bases. The CDR3 coding sequence is TGTGCCAGCAGCCAAGATCGAGGGGACAGGGCTGATACGAACACCGGGGAGCTGTTTTTT. Amino acid sequence: CASSQDRGDRADTNTGELFF.

The J gene is TRBJ2-7, the V gene TRBV30; 7 bases are shared with TRBD1. The germline V gene has CDR1 GTSNPN and CDR2 SVGIG (reference sequence). With V trimmed by 1 base and J by 10 bases, 13 bases remained unmatched. This CDR3 is built from 14 residues. CDR3 residues: CAWSESWDSLSQYF. The CDR3 bases are TGTGCCTGGAGTGAATCCTGGGACAGCTTGTCCCAGTACTTC.

The chain links TRBV6-5 to TRBJ2-1, with TRBD2 matching over 10 bases. The length of the CDR3 is 16 residues. CDR1 and CDR2 (germline): MNHEY, SVGAGI. V was clipped by 1 base and J by 5 bases; unmatched bases: 5. DNA for the CDR3: TGTGCCAGCAGTTACTTGAGCGGGGGGGAGCACAATGAGCAGTTCTTC. Its protein product is CASSYLSGGEHNEQFF.

This chain uses TRBV6-1 with TRBJ2-3; D is unclear. The germline V gene has CDR1 MNHNS and CDR2 SASEGT. The V end lost 2 bases, the J end lost 2 bases, and 23 bases lay between the germline ends. The CDR3 loop spans 19 amino acids. The CDR3 coding sequence is TGTGCCAGCAGTGAACCCCATACTATCCGGGTGGGTTTCACAGATACGCAGTATTTT. Its translation is CASSEPHTIRVGFTDTQYF.

The chain recombines TRBV7-2 with TRBJ2-7, with unresolved D. Trimming took off 1 base at V and 4 bases at J, with 5 bases between the two ends. Looked up from germline, CDR1 is SGHTA and CDR2 is FQGNSA. The CDR3 runs to 12 residues. The CDR3 loop is CASSLDMYEQYF. DNA of the CDR3: TGTGCCAGCAGCTTAGACATGTACGAGCAGTACTTC.

The chain carries TRBV13 and TRBJ2-5; D uncertain. Trimming pared 1 base from V and 2 bases from J, leaving 5 bases between. This CDR3 has 13 amino acids. The germline gives CDR1 PRHDT, CDR2 FYEKMQ (reference sequence). The CDR3 DNA reads as TGTGCCAGCAGCTTAGCCCCACAAGAGACCCAGTACTTC. Encoded protein: CASSLAPQETQYF.

The genes are TRBV30 and TRBJ1-1, with TRBD1 matching 9 bases. Trimming at V came to 2 bases and at J to 1 base, leaving 5 bases not matched to a gene. From germline, CDR1 is GTSNPN and CDR2 SVGIG (reference sequence). The CDR3 loop spans 15 amino acids. CDR3 sequence reads: CAWSHWTGENTEAFF. CDR3 nucleotides: TGTGCCTGGAGTCACTGGACAGGGGAGAACACTGAAGCTTTCTTT.

The CDR3 protein is CASSLKTSGSLDTQYF. CDR3 bases: TGTGCCAGCAGCTTGAAGACTAGCGGGAGTTTGGATACGCAGTATTTT. The chain couples TRBV5-4 to TRBJ2-3; 12 bases agree with TRBD2. Germline V gene data show CDR1 as SGHNT and CDR2 as YYREEE (reference sequence). The ends lost 1 base at V and 6 bases at J; junction bases unmatched: 6. The CDR3 runs to 16 residues.

The chain recombines TRBV5-4 with TRBJ2-1; 7 bases match TRBD1. Looked up from germline, CDR1 is SGHNT and CDR2 is YYREEE (reference sequence). V gave up 6 bases and J gave up 1 base; unmatched junction bases: 10. The CDR3 covers 16 residues. The CDR3 protein is CASTRTGAFSYNEQFF. The CDR3 DNA reads as TGTGCCAGCACCCGGACAGGCGCCTTTTCCTACAATGAGCAGTTCTTC.